The 23 T cell receptor beta chains reported below all come from one sample, sequenced in a study of CD8 T cells in Susac syndrome (dated by TCRdb to between 2018 and 2020). The method was the immunoSEQ multiplex PCR assay. RNA was extracted using the RNeasy kit, and roughly 0.45 to 1 ug of the RNA was reverse transcribed with random hexamers. TCRdb redid the processing of the public reads, applying fastp at Q25 and MiXCR, and retained in-frame beta chains. Every entry covers one CDR3 protein and lists the most common genes and DNA from its rows. The sample table holds about 200,000 distinct CDR3 sequences, of which nearly 97% were seen once. More than 0.09% of the sample is taken by the ten largest. Sequencing was carried out using CD4+ T cells from PBMCs. The receptors come from a human donor with multiple sclerosis.

The count of this clonotype is one. J is TRBJ1-1 and V is TRBV19; no firm D call. The CDR3 is 14 amino acids. V lost 6 bases and J 1 base, leaving 12 bases between the germline ends. The germline V gene has CDR1 LNHDA and CDR2 SQIVND (reference sequence). The CDR3 loop is CASRVSWENTEAFF. The DNA for the CDR3 is TGTGCCAGTAGGGTTTCGTGGGAGAACACTGAAGCTTTCTTT.

The count of this clonotype is one. This rearrangement joins TRBV5-1 to TRBJ1-2; D is unclear. The CDR3 covers 13 residues. Germline V gene sequence: CDR1 SGHRS, CDR2 YFSETQ. V gave up 4 bases and J gave up 2 bases, with 9 bases separating them. The CDR3 is CASSPDLNYGYTF. The CDR3, as DNA: TGCGCCAGCAGCCCGGACCTAAACTATGGCTACACCTTC. Using reference TRBV5-1 and TRBJ1-2 for the parts outside the CDR3, the full variable domain is KAGVTQTPRYLIKTRGQQVTLSCSPISGHRSVSWYQQTPGQGLQFLFEYFSETQRNKGNFPGRFSGRQFSNSRSEMNVSTLELGDSALYLCASSPDLNYGYTFGSGTRLTVV.

Comments on this clonotype: At one end, the junction sequence differs from germline, possibly due to a read error. The chain links TRBV30 to TRBJ1-2; D gene ambiguous. The CDR3 is made up of 14 amino acids. Germline V gene lookup returns CDR1 GTSNPN and CDR2 SVGIG (reference sequence). CDR3 protein: CAWTLEGVNHGYTF. The CDR3 DNA follows: TGTGCCTGGACGCTCGAAGGTGTTAACCATGGCTACACCTTC.

The rearrangement uses TRBV18 and TRBJ2-7, with D unresolved. Germline V gene sequence: CDR1 KGHSH, CDR2 LQKENI. V was cut by 4 bases and J by 2 bases, with 15 bases left in between. The CDR3 length is 15 residues. Written as DNA, the CDR3 is TGTGCCAGCTCACTCAACGTCCGGGCCGCCTACGAGCAGTACTTC. It is translated as CASSLNVRAAYEQYF.

This chain links TRBV14 with TRBJ2-5; 9 bases match TRBD2. CDR1 and CDR2 from the germline V gene are SGHDN and FVKESK. Trimming took 4 bases from V and 2 from J; bases not matched to a gene: 8. This CDR3 has 16 residues. CDR3 amino acids: CASSPSLAGLQETQYF. DNA for the CDR3: TGTGCCAGCAGCCCCTCACTAGCGGGCCTACAAGAGACCCAGTACTTC.

The chain has TRBV7-2 and TRBJ2-7; 8 bases line up with TRBD1. The V gene end was trimmed by 10 bases and the J gene end by 0 bases; junction bases not matched to a gene: 5. The CDR3 runs to 13 residues. Germline loops: CDR1 SGHTA, CDR2 FQGNSA. The CDR3 nucleotides read TGTGCCACTAGGACAGGGATCTCCTACGAGCAGTACTTC. It codes for CATRTGISYEQYF.

The chain links TRBV7-2 to TRBJ2-5; tentatively, D is TRBD1 (5 bases). The V gene's germline CDR1 is SGHTA and CDR2 FQGNSA. Trimming took off 5 bases at V and 0 bases at J, with 7 bases between the two ends. This CDR3 contains 13 residues. CDR3 residues: CASSTRDQETQYF. In nucleotides, the CDR3 is TGTGCCAGCAGCACCAGGGACCAAGAGACCCAGTACTTC. Full variable domain (missing parts from reference TRBV7-2 and TRBJ2-5): GAGVSQSPSNKVTEKGKDVELRCDPISGHTALYWYRQSLGQGLEFLIYFQGNSAPDKSGLPSDRFSAERTGGSVSTLTIQRTQQEDSAVYLCASSTRDQETQYFGPGTRLLVL.

DNA for the CDR3: TGTGCCTGGAGGAGAAGACAGGGCGTCTATGGCTACACCTTC. Its translation: CAWRRRQGVYGYTF. The V call is TRBV30, the J call TRBJ1-2, with TRBD1 matching over 7 bases. This CDR3 has 14 residues. The J segment lost 4 bases and the V segment lost 3 bases, leaving 8 bases of the junction unmatched. Germline CDR1 reads GTSNPN; CDR2 reads SVGIG (reference sequence).

The V gene is TRBV20-1, the J gene TRBJ2-5; TRBD2 is a possible D gene (6 bases). Trimming cost V 3 bases and J 1 base, with 15 bases left between them. The CDR3 spans 15 residues. The germline V gene encodes CDR1 DFQATT and CDR2 SNEGSKA (reference sequence). The CDR3 loop is CSARSRAGTQETQYF. The DNA of the CDR3 is TGCAGTGCTAGGAGTCGGGCGGGGACCCAAGAGACCCAGTACTTC.

The chain carries TRBV19 and TRBJ2-2; TRBD1 might be the D (7 bases). V was trimmed by 5 bases and J by 9 bases, leaving 22 bases between them. Germline lookup yields CDR1 LNHDA and CDR2 SQIVND (reference sequence). This CDR3 has 16 residues. The CDR3 region has the DNA TGTGCCAGTAGTCGAGGGGGCGCAGCGGGTAGCTGGGAGCTGTTTTTT. It specifies CASSRGGAAGSWELFF.

The chain combines TRBV27 with TRBJ2-1; D gene unclear. V was trimmed by 5 bases and J by 3 bases, leaving 8 bases between them. The CDR3 totals 13 residues. Germline assignment: CDR1 MNHEY and CDR2 SMNVEV (reference sequence). CDR3 sequence reads: CASSGRYYNEQFF. In DNA, the CDR3 is TGTGCCAGCAGTGGACGGTACTACAATGAGCAGTTCTTC.

There are a few counts of this clonotype. The junction departs from the called germline gene at one end, perhaps through a read error. The chain joins TRBV5-1 to TRBJ2-7; the D is unclear. Germline CDR1 reads SGHRS; CDR2 reads YFSETQ. The CDR3 is 12 amino acids. This chain's CDR3 is CASSLDGYEQYF. DNA of the CDR3: TGTGCCAGCAGTTTGGACGGCTACGAGCAGTACTTC.

The chain uses TRBV11-2 and TRBJ1-1; TRBD1 matches at 10 bases. CDR1 and CDR2 (germline): SGHAT, FQNNGV. V lost 1 base to trimming and J lost 11 bases; unmatched junction nucleotides: 4. The CDR3 has 13 amino acids. The CDR3: CASSLGPGQGAFF. DNA of the CDR3: TGTGCCAGCAGCTTAGGCCCGGGACAGGGGGCTTTCTTT. The whole variable domain, remainder taken from reference TRBV11-2 and TRBJ1-1, is EAGVAQSPRYKIIEKRQSVAFWCNPISGHATLYWYQQILGQGPKLLIQFQNNGVVDDSQLPKDRFSAERLKGVDSTLKIQPAKLEDSAVYLCASSLGPGQGAFFGQGTRLTVV.

V is TRBV6-2 or TRBV6-3 and J is TRBJ2-3; D unclear. Germline lookup yields CDR1 MNHEY and CDR2 SVGEGT. CDR3 length equals 11 residues. V was clipped by 6 bases and J by 5 bases, with 6 bases between them. CDR3 in DNA: TGTGCCAGCAGACGGGTAGATACGCAGTATTTT. It is translated as CASRRVDTQYF.

The rearrangement links TRBV5-4 to TRBJ2-3; a weak D match, TRBD2 (6 bases). Trimming took 3 bases from V and 6 from J, leaving 11 bases between them. Germline V gene data show CDR1 as SGHNT and CDR2 as YYREEE (reference sequence). This CDR3 comprises 13 residues. As DNA, the CDR3 is TGTGCCAGCAGCTCGGGACTGCGCGATACGCAGTATTTT. It specifies CASSSGLRDTQYF.

The chain is built from TRBV27 and TRBJ1-1; 7 bases line up with TRBD1. Germline V gene lookup returns CDR1 MNHEY and CDR2 SMNVEV (reference sequence). After removal of 6 bases from V and 1 base from J, the junction contained 2 bases not matched to a gene. The CDR3 runs to 13 residues. The CDR3 DNA follows: TGTGCCAGCAGAGGGGGCCGGAACACTGAAGCTTTCTTT. Its translation: CASRGGRNTEAFF.

The chain has TRBV30 and TRBJ2-3; D gene unclear. Deletions cut 0 bases from V and 0 bases from J, with 10 bases between. The CDR3 totals 15 residues. Germline V gene data show CDR1 as GTSNPN and CDR2 as SVGIG (reference sequence). The CDR3 nucleotides read TGTGCCTGGAGTGTACCGAAGCCTAGCACAGATACGCAGTATTTT. Translating gives CAWSVPKPSTDTQYF.

This clonotype was observed a single time. The chain carries TRBV14 and TRBJ2-1; 7 bases match TRBD1. The CDR3 covers 13 residues. V lost 4 bases, J lost 11 bases, and 8 bases stayed unmatched. Germline assignment: CDR1 SGHDN and CDR2 FVKESK. The CDR3 is CASSLRRDSKQFF. As DNA, the CDR3 is TGTGCCAGCAGCCTACGCCGGGACAGTAAGCAGTTCTTC.

This chain connects TRBV30 to TRBJ2-1; D unresolved. CDR1 and CDR2 (germline): GTSNPN, SVGIG (reference sequence). This CDR3 has 14 amino acids. Trimming removed 0 bases from V and 5 bases from J, with 11 bases in between. The CDR3 region is CAWSVGGRDNEQFF. For the CDR3, the DNA is TGTGCCTGGAGTGTAGGCGGACGGGACAATGAGCAGTTCTTC.

The CDR3 nucleotides are TGTGCCAGCAGCTTGGCCAAAGTAGGGACGGCGAATTCACCCCTCCACTTT. Amino acid sequence: CASSLAKVGTANSPLHF. The rearrangement joins TRBV5-4 to TRBJ1-6; a possible D gene is TRBD1 (5 bases). Germline CDR1 SGHNT, CDR2 YYREEE (reference sequence). V was cut by 0 bases and J by 7 bases, with 17 bases left in between. The CDR3 contains 17 residues. Full variable domain (remainder filled in from reference TRBV5-4 and TRBJ1-6): ETGVTQSPTHLIKTRGQQVTLRCSSQSGHNTVSWYQQALGQGPQFIFQYYREEENGRGNFPPRFSGLQFPNYSSELNVNALELDDSALYLCASSLAKVGTANSPLHFGNGTRLTVT.

The chain recombines TRBV5-1 with TRBJ2-4; D is perhaps TRBD1 (6 bases). Trimming cost V 4 bases and J 5 bases, with 13 bases left between them. The CDR3 consists of 14 residues. Germline V gene sequence: CDR1 SGHRS, CDR2 YFSETQ. CDR3 coding DNA: TGCGCCAGCAGCCCAACAGGGTTGCAAAACATTCAGTACTTC. It yields the protein CASSPTGLQNIQYF.

The chain couples TRBV13 to TRBJ2-1; D is unresolved. V gave up 6 bases and J gave up 12 bases, with 15 bases separating them. The CDR3 is 12 residues long. The germline V gene has CDR1 PRHDT and CDR2 FYEKMQ (reference sequence). The CDR3 spells CASSLAPGGQFF. DNA for the CDR3: TGTGCCAGCAGTCTCGCCCCGGGCGGGCAGTTCTTC.

The chain joins TRBV6-6 to TRBJ2-5; tentatively, D is TRBD2 (6 bases). The ends were cut back, 4 bases at V and 5 bases at J, with 17 bases in the middle. Germline CDR1 reads MNHNY; CDR2 reads SVGAGI (reference sequence). The CDR3 loop spans 15 amino acids. CDR3 in amino acids: CASSSSGEVGETQYF. CDR3 DNA: TGTGCCAGCAGTTCGTCGGGGGAAGTAGGGGAGACCCAGTACTTC.